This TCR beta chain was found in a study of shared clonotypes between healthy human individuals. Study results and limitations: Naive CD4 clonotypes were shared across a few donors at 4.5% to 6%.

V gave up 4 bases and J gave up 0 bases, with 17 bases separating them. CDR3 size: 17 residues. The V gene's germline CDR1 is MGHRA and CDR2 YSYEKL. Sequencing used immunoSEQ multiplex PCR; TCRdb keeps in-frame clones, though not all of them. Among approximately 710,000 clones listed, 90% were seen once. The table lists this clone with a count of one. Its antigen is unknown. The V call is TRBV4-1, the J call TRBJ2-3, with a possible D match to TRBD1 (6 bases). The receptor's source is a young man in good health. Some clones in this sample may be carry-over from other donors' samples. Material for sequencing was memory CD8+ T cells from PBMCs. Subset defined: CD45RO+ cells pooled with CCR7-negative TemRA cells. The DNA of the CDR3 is TGCGCCAGCAGCCCGCCTAGGGGGTCGTGGAGCACAGATACGCAGTATTTT. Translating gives CASSPPRGSWSTDTQYF.